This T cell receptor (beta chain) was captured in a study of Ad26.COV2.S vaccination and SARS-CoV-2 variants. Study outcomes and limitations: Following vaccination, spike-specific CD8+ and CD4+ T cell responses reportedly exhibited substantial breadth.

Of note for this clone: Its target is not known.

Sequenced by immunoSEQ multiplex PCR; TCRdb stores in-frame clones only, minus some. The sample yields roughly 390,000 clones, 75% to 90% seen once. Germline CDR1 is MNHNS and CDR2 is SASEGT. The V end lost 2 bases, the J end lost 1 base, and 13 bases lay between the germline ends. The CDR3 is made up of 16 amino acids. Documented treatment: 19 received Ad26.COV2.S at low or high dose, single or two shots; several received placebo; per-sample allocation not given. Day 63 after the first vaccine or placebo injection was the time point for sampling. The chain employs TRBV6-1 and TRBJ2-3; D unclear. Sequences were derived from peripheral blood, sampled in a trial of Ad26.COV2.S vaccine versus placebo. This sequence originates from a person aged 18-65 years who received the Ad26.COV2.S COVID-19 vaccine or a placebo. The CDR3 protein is CASSEFPGQGTDTQYF. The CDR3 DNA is TGTGCCAGCAGTGAATTCCCTGGGCAGGGCACAGATACGCAGTATTTT.